This record concerns one T cell receptor beta chain sequence. The target antigen is unknown. The germline gives CDR1 MDHEN, CDR2 SYDVKM. This CDR3 is built from 18 residues. The V segment lost 1 base and the J segment 1 base; nucleotides outside the gene matches: 12. The source of the sample is a study of T cell responses to AZD1222 COVID-19 vaccine. Study-wide points: In the spike-specific TCR repertoire, nearly half reportedly target unmutated variant regions. Once two AZD1222 doses were given, Spike-specific TCR breadth and depth went up. Only six or seven AZD1222 recipients tested seropositive at baseline. Spike-spanning, vaccine-associated CD4 TCRs were dominant at 160-218 and 743-854.

Profiling relied on immunoSEQ multiplex PCR, and the TCRdb table lists in-frame clones only, not all of them. The table includes about 150,000 clones, about nine tenths detected once. This chain connects TRBV28 to TRBJ1-2; 7 bases agree with TRBD1. The TCR sequence derives from an adult in good health. The material was peripheral blood, obtained on day 0 of AZD1222 vaccination. CDR3 residues: CASSLFGQADGLNYGYTF. In nucleotides, the CDR3 is TGTGCCAGCAGTTTATTCGGACAGGCTGATGGTCTTAACTATGGCTACACCTTC.